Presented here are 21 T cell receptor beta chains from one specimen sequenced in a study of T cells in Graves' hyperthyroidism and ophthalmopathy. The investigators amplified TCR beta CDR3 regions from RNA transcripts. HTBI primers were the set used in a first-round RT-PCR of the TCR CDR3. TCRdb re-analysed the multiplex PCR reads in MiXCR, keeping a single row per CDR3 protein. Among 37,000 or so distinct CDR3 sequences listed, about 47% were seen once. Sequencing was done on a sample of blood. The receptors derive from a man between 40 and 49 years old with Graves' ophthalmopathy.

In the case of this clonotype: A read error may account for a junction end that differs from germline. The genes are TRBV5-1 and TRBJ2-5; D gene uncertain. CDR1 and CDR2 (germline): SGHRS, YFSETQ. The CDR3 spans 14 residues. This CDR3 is CASSLALRQETQYF. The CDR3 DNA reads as TGCGCCAGCAGCTTGGCCCTACGTCAAGAGACCCAGTATTTC.

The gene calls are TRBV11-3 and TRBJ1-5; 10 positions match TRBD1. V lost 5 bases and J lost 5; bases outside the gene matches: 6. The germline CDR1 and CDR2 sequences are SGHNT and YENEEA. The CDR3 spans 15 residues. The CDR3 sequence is CASSLTGGDDQPQHF. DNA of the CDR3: TGTGCCAGCAGCCTGACAGGGGGCGACGATCAGCCCCAGCATTTT.

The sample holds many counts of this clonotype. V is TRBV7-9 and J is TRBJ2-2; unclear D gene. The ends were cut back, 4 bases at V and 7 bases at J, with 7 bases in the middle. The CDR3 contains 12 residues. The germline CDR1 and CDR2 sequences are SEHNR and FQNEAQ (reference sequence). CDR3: CASSSDGGELFF. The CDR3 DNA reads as TGTGCCAGCAGCTCGGACGGCGGGGAGCTGTTTTTT.

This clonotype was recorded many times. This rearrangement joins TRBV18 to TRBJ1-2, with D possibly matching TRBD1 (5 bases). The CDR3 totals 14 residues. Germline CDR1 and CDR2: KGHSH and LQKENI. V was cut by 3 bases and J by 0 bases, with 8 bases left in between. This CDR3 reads CASSPTDTNYGYTF. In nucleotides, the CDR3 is TGTGCCAGCTCACCGACAGACACTAACTATGGCTACACCTTC.

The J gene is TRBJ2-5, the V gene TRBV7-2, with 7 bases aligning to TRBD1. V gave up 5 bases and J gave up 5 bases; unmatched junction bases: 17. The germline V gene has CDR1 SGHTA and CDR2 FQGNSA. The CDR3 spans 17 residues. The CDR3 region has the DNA TGTGCCAGCAGCCAAGGGGGCGCGGTTGCCGGGGAGGAGACCCAGTACTTC. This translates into CASSQGGAVAGEETQYF. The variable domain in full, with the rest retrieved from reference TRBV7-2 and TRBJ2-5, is GAGVSQSPSNKVTEKGKDVELRCDPISGHTALYWYRQSLGQGLEFLIYFQGNSAPDKSGLPSDRFSAERTGGSVSTLTIQRTQQEDSAVYLCASSQGGAVAGEETQYFGPGTRLLVL.

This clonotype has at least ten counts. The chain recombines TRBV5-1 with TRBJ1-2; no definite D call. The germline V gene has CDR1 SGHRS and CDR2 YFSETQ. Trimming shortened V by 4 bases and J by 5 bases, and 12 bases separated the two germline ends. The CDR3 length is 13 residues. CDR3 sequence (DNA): TGCGCCAGCAGCCCAAGGGTAGCGTATGGCTACACCTTC. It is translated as CASSPRVAYGYTF.

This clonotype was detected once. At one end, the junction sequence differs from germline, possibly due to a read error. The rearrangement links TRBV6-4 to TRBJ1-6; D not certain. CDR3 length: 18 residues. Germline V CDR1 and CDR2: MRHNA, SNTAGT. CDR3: CAGSPTSTQSSYNSPLHF. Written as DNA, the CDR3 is TGTGCCGGCAGCCCCACATCCACGCAAAGCTCCTATAATTCACCCCTCCACTTT.

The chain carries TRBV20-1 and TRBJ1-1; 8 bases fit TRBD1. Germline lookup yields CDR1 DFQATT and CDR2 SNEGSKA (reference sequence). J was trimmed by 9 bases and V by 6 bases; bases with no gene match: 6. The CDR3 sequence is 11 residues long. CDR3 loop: CSAPGTGKAFF. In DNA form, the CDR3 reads TGCAGTGCCCCGGGGACAGGAAAAGCTTTCTTT.

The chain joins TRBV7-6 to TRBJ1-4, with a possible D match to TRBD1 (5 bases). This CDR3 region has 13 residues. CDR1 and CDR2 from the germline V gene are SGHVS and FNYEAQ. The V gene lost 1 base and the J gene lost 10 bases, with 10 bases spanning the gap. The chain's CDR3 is CASSLGTTGKLFF. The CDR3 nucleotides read TGTGCCAGCAGCTTAGGGACAACTGGAAAACTGTTTTTT.

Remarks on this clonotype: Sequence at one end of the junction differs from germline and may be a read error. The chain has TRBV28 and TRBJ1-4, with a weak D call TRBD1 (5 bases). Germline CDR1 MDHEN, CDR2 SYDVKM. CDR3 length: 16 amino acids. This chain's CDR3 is CACSLHLGAPDEKLFF. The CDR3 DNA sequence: TGTGCCTGCAGTTTACATTTAGGGGCTCCTGATGAAAAACTGTTTTTT.

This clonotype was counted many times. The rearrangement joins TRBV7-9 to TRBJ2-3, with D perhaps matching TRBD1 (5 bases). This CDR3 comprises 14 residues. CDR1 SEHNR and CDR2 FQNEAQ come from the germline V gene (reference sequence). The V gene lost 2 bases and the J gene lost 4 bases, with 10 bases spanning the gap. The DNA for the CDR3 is TGTGCCAGCAGCTTATACCAGGGTGCAGATACGCAGTATTTT. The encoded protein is CASSLYQGADTQYF.

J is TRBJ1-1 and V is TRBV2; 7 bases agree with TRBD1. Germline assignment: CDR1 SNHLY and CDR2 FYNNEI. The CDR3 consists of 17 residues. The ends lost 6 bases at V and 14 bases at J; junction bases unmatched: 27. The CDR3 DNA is TGTGCCAGCAGCGAGACTCCAGGGGGTTATAAAAGAACTGACGCCTTCTTT. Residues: CASSETPGGYKRTDAFF.

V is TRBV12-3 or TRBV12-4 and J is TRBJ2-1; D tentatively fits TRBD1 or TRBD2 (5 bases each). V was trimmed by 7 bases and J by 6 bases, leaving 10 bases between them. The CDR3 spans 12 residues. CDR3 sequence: CASTGARNEQFF. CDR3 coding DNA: TGTGCCAGCACCGGGGCCCGCAATGAGCAGTTCTTC.

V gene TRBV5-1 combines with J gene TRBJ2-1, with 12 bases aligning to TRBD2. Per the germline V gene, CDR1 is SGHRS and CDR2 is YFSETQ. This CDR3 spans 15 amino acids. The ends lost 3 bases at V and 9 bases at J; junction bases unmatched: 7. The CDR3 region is CASSSGLAGVVEQFF. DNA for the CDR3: TGCGCCAGCAGCTCGGGACTAGCGGGCGTGGTTGAGCAGTTCTTC.

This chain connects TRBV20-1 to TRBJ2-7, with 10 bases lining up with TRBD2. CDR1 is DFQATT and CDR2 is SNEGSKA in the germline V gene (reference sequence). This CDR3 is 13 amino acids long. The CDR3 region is CSWEVAGGYEQYF. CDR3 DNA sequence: TGCAGCTGGGAAGTAGCGGGAGGCTACGAGCAGTACTTC.

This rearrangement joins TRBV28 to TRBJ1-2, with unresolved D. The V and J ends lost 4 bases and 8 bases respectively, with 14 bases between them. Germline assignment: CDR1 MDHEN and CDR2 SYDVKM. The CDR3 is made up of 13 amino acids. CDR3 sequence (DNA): TGTGCCAGCAGTTACCGTGGGCGCTCCGGCTACACCTTC. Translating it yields CASSYRGRSGYTF.

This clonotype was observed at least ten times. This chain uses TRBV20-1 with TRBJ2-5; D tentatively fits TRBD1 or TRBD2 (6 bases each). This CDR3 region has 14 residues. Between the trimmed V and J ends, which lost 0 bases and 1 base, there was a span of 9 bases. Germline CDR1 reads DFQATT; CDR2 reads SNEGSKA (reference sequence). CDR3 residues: CSARDGGGQETQYF. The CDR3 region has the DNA TGCAGTGCTAGAGATGGAGGGGGCCAAGAGACCCAGTACTTC.

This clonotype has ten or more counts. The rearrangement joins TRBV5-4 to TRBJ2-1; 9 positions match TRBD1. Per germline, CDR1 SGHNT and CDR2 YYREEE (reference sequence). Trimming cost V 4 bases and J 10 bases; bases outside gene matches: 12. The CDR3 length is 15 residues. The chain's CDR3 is CASSLGQGYLGEQFF. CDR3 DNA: TGTGCCAGCAGCCTGGGACAGGGATACCTCGGGGAGCAGTTCTTC.

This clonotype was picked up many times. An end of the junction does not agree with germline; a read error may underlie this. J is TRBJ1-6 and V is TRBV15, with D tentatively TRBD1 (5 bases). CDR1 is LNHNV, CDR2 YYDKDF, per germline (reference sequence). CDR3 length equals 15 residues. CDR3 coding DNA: TGTGTCACCAGCGGCGACAGCTCCTATAATTCACCCCTCCACTTT. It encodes CVTSGDSSYNSPLHF.

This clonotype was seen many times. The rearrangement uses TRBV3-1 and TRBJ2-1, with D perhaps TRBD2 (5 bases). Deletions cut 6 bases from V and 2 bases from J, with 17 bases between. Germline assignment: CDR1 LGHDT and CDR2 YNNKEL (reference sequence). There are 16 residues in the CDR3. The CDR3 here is CASSSLRGGTYNEQFF. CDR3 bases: TGTGCCAGCAGTTCACTTCGGGGTGGAACCTACAATGAGCAGTTCTTC.

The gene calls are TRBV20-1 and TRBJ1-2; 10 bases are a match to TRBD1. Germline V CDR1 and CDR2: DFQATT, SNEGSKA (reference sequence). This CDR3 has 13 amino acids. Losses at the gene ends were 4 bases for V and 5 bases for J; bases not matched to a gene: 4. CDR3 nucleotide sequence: TGCAGTGCTATTCGGGGACAGGGGTATGGCTACACCTTC. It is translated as CSAIRGQGYGYTF.